The 28 T cell receptor beta chains below were found in one sample sequenced in a study of blood T cell repertoires in COVID-19. Data came from immunoSEQ multiplex PCR; TCRdb stores just in-frame clones and leaves some out. This sample has roughly 220,000 clones, with around 87% found just once. The sequencing input was PBMCs or T cells enriched from blood (not recorded which). The source of these receptors is a man aged 30-40 years who had been exposed to COVID-19.

CDR3: CASSQPGTENEKLFF. The DNA of the CDR3 is TGTGCCAGCTCACAACCCGGGACAGAGAATGAAAAACTGTTTTTT. The chain joins TRBV18 to TRBJ1-4, with 7 bases that match TRBD1. The CDR3 loop spans 15 amino acids. J gave up 5 bases and V 4 bases, and 7 bases lay outside the gene matches. Germline CDR1 reads KGHSH; CDR2 reads LQKENI.

The chain recombines TRBV6-5 with TRBJ1-6; D remains ambiguous. This CDR3 is built from 12 residues. CDR1 is MNHEY, CDR2 SVGAGI, per germline. V gave up 11 bases and J gave up 3 bases, with 8 bases separating them. DNA of the CDR3: TGTGCCCTCCGGGACTATAATTCACCCCTCCACTTT. Protein: CALRDYNSPLHF.

The chain links TRBV7-9 to TRBJ2-3; 8 bases match TRBD2. V trimming: 4 bases; J trimming: 0 bases; junction bases outside the gene matches: 6. Germline-derived CDR1 and CDR2 are SEHNR and FQNEAQ (reference sequence). The CDR3 runs to 16 residues. CDR3 nucleotide sequence: TGTGCCAGCAGCTCAGGTAGCGGGGTGAGCACAGATACGCAGTATTTT. Protein: CASSSGSGVSTDTQYF.

This clone has more than one count but fewer than ten. The chain couples TRBV9 to TRBJ2-2, with a tentative D call TRBD2 (7 bases). Trimming took 4 bases from V and 5 from J, leaving 12 bases between them. Germline assignment: CDR1 SGDLS and CDR2 YYNGEE. The CDR3 consists of 14 residues. CDR3 DNA sequence: TGTGCCAGCAGCTCCGAGGGGGGGACCGGGGAGCTGTTTTTT. Encoded protein: CASSSEGGTGELFF.

This clone was observed a single time. V usage is TRBV29-1 and J usage is TRBJ1-3; possibly TRBD1 for D (6 bases). The CDR3 covers 14 residues. Trimming pared 6 bases from V and 0 bases from J, leaving 12 bases between. Germline loops: CDR1 SQVTM, CDR2 ANQGSEA. CDR3: CSVPVDSSGNTIYF. As DNA, the CDR3 is TGCAGCGTCCCGGTGGACAGCTCTGGAAACACCATATATTTT.

The rearrangement joins TRBV4-1 to TRBJ2-1; a possible D gene is TRBD2 (6 bases). CDR1 MGHRA and CDR2 YSYEKL come from the germline V gene. Trimming stripped 3 bases from V and 7 bases from J, with 13 bases between. This CDR3 contains 14 residues. This chain's CDR3 is CASSHQSGDNEQFF. For the CDR3, the DNA is TGCGCCAGCAGCCACCAATCGGGGGATAATGAGCAGTTCTTC.

The chain recombines TRBV5-1 with TRBJ2-3; 12 bases match TRBD2. The trim removed 3 bases at V and 5 bases at J, leaving 7 bases unmatched. Germline V CDR1 and CDR2: SGHRS, YFSETQ. The CDR3 has 16 residues. The CDR3 reads CASSYISSGGEDTQYF. In DNA form, the CDR3 reads TGCGCCAGCAGCTACATCTCTAGCGGGGGGGAAGATACGCAGTATTTT.

V usage is TRBV21-1 and J usage is TRBJ2-7; TRBD1 reflects the table's D call only, with no check against the DNA. TRBV21-1 is a pseudogene. The CDR3 is 15 amino acids. The CDR3 reads CASSNRPQGSYEQYF. The CDR3 DNA follows: TGTGCCAGCAGCAACCGCCCCCAGGGGTCCTACGAGCAGTACTTC.

V and J are TRBV4-1 and TRBJ1-2, with 10 bases identical to TRBD1. V dropped 2 bases and J dropped 0; count of bases not matched to a gene: 6. The CDR3 spans 17 residues. CDR1 is MGHRA, CDR2 YSYEKL, per germline. The CDR3 DNA follows: TGCGCCAGCAGCCAACCGGGACAGGGGAGAGCTAACTATGGCTACACCTTC. Translating gives CASSQPGQGRANYGYTF.

The CDR3 nucleotides are TGTGCCAGCAGTGAGGACGGGACTAGCGGAAAGACCCAGTACTTC. Its translation is CASSEDGTSGKTQYF. This sequence joins TRBV2 and TRBJ2-5; 11 bases are shared with TRBD2. Unmatched junction bases numbered 6, after V lost 3 bases and J lost 6 bases. Germline V gene data show CDR1 as SNHLY and CDR2 as FYNNEI. The CDR3 sequence is 15 residues long.

This clone was detected only once. Here the CDR3 reads CASSPVVAGSGANVLTF. DNA for the CDR3: TGTGCCAGCAGCCCCGTGGTTGCGGGCTCTGGGGCCAACGTCCTGACTTTC. The chain combines TRBV9 with TRBJ2-6; D is perhaps TRBD2 (5 bases). The CDR3 totals 17 residues. Germline lookup yields CDR1 SGDLS and CDR2 YYNGEE. V lost 4 bases and J 0 bases, leaving 14 bases between the germline ends.

V and J are TRBV9 and TRBJ2-3; 12 nucleotides align to TRBD2. The germline V gene encodes CDR1 SGDLS and CDR2 YYNGEE. V dropped 0 bases and J dropped 2; count of bases not matched to a gene: 4. The CDR3 runs 17 residues. Here the CDR3 reads CASSVVTSGGATDTQYF. CDR3 bases: TGTGCCAGCAGCGTAGTGACTAGCGGGGGAGCCACAGATACGCAGTATTTT.

The rearrangement joins TRBV3-1 (or the pseudogene TRBV3-2) to TRBJ2-1, with 8 bases matching TRBD2. The CDR3 extends over 17 amino acids. Germline CDR1 LGHDT, CDR2 YNNKEL (reference sequence). V shed 0 bases, J shed 2 bases, and the junction held 6 bases outside the gene matches. This chain's CDR3 is CASSQDKSGGPYNEQFF. CDR3 nucleotides: TGTGCCAGCAGCCAAGACAAAAGCGGGGGCCCCTACAATGAGCAGTTCTTC.

The chain links TRBV5-5 to TRBJ1-1; D gene unclear. Germline values: CDR1 SGHKS, CDR2 YYEKEE (reference sequence). The CDR3 has 15 residues. V was clipped by 3 bases and J by 5 bases, with 17 bases between them. The CDR3 loop reads CASSSVGKRETEAFF. In DNA, the CDR3 is TGTGCCAGCAGCTCGGTGGGAAAGAGGGAGACTGAAGCTTTCTTT.

About this clone itself: Lacking the conserved final phenylalanine or tryptophan, this CDR3 likely reflects a read error. It is unclear where the CDR3 begins or ends on the DNA, so no DNA is shown, and the CDR3 is as TCRdb lists it. V is TRBV3-1 (or the pseudogene TRBV3-2) and J is TRBJ2-7; TRBD2 reflects the table's D call only, with no check against the DNA. The length of the CDR3 is 12 amino acids, counting both ends. Germline CDR1 is LGHDT and CDR2 is YNNKEL (reference sequence). The CDR3 is CASTSSARGSLL.

V gene TRBV18 combines with J gene TRBJ1-1, with a tentative D call TRBD1 (6 bases). Looked up from germline, CDR1 is KGHSH and CDR2 is LQKENI. Trimming removed 4 bases at V and 2 bases at J, with 17 bases between. The CDR3 runs to 16 residues. Written as DNA, the CDR3 is TGTGCCAGCTCACAAACCACCGGGACAACTAACACTGAAGCTTTCTTT. Protein product: CASSQTTGTTNTEAFF.

V is TRBV9 and J is TRBJ1-4; 8 positions match TRBD1. The CDR3 loop spans 16 amino acids. Germline V gene lookup returns CDR1 SGDLS and CDR2 YYNGEE. The ends lost 0 bases at V and 2 bases at J; junction bases unmatched: 3. The CDR3 DNA is TGTGCCAGCAGCGTAGGGACAGGGCGGACTAATGAAAAACTGTTTTTT. Encoded protein: CASSVGTGRTNEKLFF.

This clone has only one observation. CDR3 sequence reads: CASSSDFRNYGYTF. The DNA for the CDR3 is TGTGCCAGCAGTTCGGACTTTAGAAACTATGGCTACACCTTC. The V gene is TRBV2, the J gene TRBJ1-2; D gene unclear. CDR1 SNHLY and CDR2 FYNNEI come from the germline V gene. V lost 5 bases and J 2 bases, leaving 12 bases between the germline ends. This CDR3 comprises 14 residues.

The chain is built from TRBV30 and TRBJ1-1; 9 bases map to TRBD1. The ends lost 1 base at V and 7 bases at J; junction bases unmatched: 10. The CDR3 consists of 15 residues. From germline, CDR1 is GTSNPN and CDR2 SVGIG (reference sequence). CDR3 residues: CAWSALQGAGDEAFF. The CDR3 DNA reads TGTGCCTGGAGTGCCCTACAGGGGGCGGGGGATGAAGCTTTCTTT.

This chain links TRBV7-6 with TRBJ1-2; D ambiguous. V was pared by 6 bases and J by 0 bases, with 11 bases between. CDR1 and CDR2 (germline): SGHVS, FNYEAQ. The CDR3 is 14 residues long. The CDR3 sequence: CASRPLGANYGYTF. The CDR3 nucleotides read TGTGCCAGCAGACCACTCGGAGCTAACTATGGCTACACCTTC.

V gene TRBV7-2 combines with J gene TRBJ1-5; 8 positions match TRBD1. J lost 6 bases, V lost 7 bases, and 8 bases had no gene match. The germline gives CDR1 SGHTA, CDR2 FQGNSA. The CDR3 covers 14 residues. CDR3 region: CASTDTGGSQPQHF. CDR3 sequence (DNA): TGTGCCAGCACCGATACAGGGGGAAGTCAGCCCCAGCATTTT. The full variable domain, in which reference TRBV7-2 and TRBJ1-5 provide the parts outside the CDR3, is GAGVSQSPSNKVTEKGKDVELRCDPISGHTALYWYRQSLGQGLEFLIYFQGNSAPDKSGLPSDRFSAERTGGSVSTLTIQRTQQEDSAVYLCASTDTGGSQPQHFGDGTRLSIL.

This rearrangement joins TRBV3-1 (or the pseudogene TRBV3-2) to TRBJ1-6; D is ambiguous. The CDR3 is 15 amino acids. Trimming pared 1 base from V and 13 bases from J, leaving 17 bases between. Germline CDR1 reads LGHDT; CDR2 reads YNNKEL (reference sequence). CDR3 loop: CASSQVQRPASPLHF. The CDR3, as DNA: TGTGCCAGCAGCCAAGTGCAGAGGCCAGCTTCCCCCCTCCACTTT.

On this clone: Other DNA variants within this sample encode the same CDR3. The chain carries TRBV6-5 and TRBJ2-1; no reliable D call. Trimming removed 6 bases at V and 4 bases at J, with 4 bases between. The germline CDR1 and CDR2 sequences are MNHEY and SVGAGI. The CDR3 has 11 residues. DNA of the CDR3: TGTGCCAGCAGCAGATACAATGAGCAGTTCTTC. It translates to CASSRYNEQFF.

The rearrangement links TRBV6-5 to TRBJ2-1, with TRBD2 matching over 11 bases. CDR1 MNHEY and CDR2 SVGAGI come from the germline V gene. The CDR3 spans 15 residues. The V and J ends lost 6 bases and 3 bases, in that order; junction bases with no gene match: 4. The CDR3 loop reads CASSTTSGGYNEQFF. The CDR3 DNA follows: TGTGCCAGCAGCACCACTAGCGGGGGCTACAATGAGCAGTTCTTC.

This chain links TRBV6-2 or TRBV6-3 with TRBJ1-5, with 12 bases aligning to TRBD1. Germline assignment: CDR1 MNHEY and CDR2 SVGEGT. The CDR3 runs to 17 residues. V shed 5 bases and J 5 bases; nucleotides not matched to a gene: 10. CDR3 bases: TGTGCCAGCAGTGCGGGACAGGGGGCGGATTGGGATCAGCCCCAGCATTTT. Translating it yields CASSAGQGADWDQPQHF.

The J gene is TRBJ1-1, the V gene TRBV5-1; D remains ambiguous. From germline, CDR1 is SGHRS and CDR2 YFSETQ. V was trimmed by 2 bases and J by 1 base, leaving 6 bases between them. The length of the CDR3 is 13 residues. The CDR3, as DNA: TGCGCCAGCAGCTTTTCAGGGAACACTGAAGCTTTCTTT. Protein sequence: CASSFSGNTEAFF.

The J gene is TRBJ2-5, the V gene TRBV4-1; maybe TRBD2 (5 bases). This CDR3 has 13 amino acids. Germline-derived CDR1 and CDR2 are MGHRA and YSYEKL. V lost 4 bases and J lost 5, with 11 bases in between. CDR3 sequence (DNA): TGCGCCAGCAGCCTAGGGCCGGGGGAGACCCAGTACTTC. As protein: CASSLGPGETQYF.

This clone appeared a single time. The V call is TRBV4-1, the J call TRBJ2-7; TRBD1 agrees at 8 bases. CDR1 is MGHRA and CDR2 is YSYEKL in the germline V gene. With V trimmed by 2 bases and J by 6 bases, 0 bases remained unmatched. CDR3 size: 12 residues. DNA of the CDR3: TGCGCCAGCAGCCAACAGGGGGCCGAGCAGTACTTC. Encoded protein: CASSQQGAEQYF.